A selection of T cell receptor beta chains follows, all from one sample in a study of blood T cell repertoires in COVID-19. Sequencing used immunoSEQ multiplex PCR; TCRdb keeps in-frame clones, though not all of them. The data show some 170,000 clones, 75% to 90% seen once. The sequencing input was peripheral blood. The receptors derive from a woman aged 55-69 years with acute or convalescent COVID-19. CDR3s include the opening cysteine and the closing phenylalanine or tryptophan. A D gene is named only where the DNA matches it firmly. Some rows have no size entry. The others give once, few or many, or a class for an expanded clone.

CASSLERPSYEQYF TGTGCCAGCAGTTTAGAGCGTCCTTCTTACGAGCAGTACTTC TRBJ2-7 TRBV27 - -
CASSSDYEQYF TGCGCCAGCAGCTCAGACTACGAGCAGTACTTC TRBJ2-7 TRBV5-1 few -
CSAATRVGEIGYTF TGCAGCGCCGCCACCAGGGTTGGGGAAATTGGCTACACCTTC TRBJ1-2 TRBV29-1 - -
CASWGQGKNTEAFF TGTGCCAGCTGGGGGCAGGGGAAGAACACTGAAGCTTTCTTT TRBJ1-1 TRBV21-1 - -
CASSLAIGPTGGAFF TGTGCCAGCAGCTTAGCGATAGGGCCGACAGGGGGAGCTTTCTTT TRBJ1-1 TRBV7-8 - TRBD1
CASSKRGRGTEAFF TGTGCCAGCAGTAAGAGGGGGAGAGGCACTGAAGCTTTCTTT TRBJ1-1 TRBV28 - -
CASSFSQLAGQGASPLHF TGTGCCAGCAGTTTCTCCCAGCTGGCGGGACAGGGGGCCTCACCCCTCCACTTT TRBJ1-6 TRBV27 - TRBD1
CASSQGNPGDYGYTF TGTGCCAGCAGCCAAGGCAACCCAGGGGACTATGGCTACACCTTC TRBJ1-2 TRBV4-2 - -
CASSSGTSGVQETQYF TGTGCCAGCAGTTCCGGGACTAGCGGGGTACAAGAGACCCAGTACTTC TRBJ2-5 TRBV28 - TRBD2
CTSSQDPGTPYNEQFF TGCACCAGCAGCCAAGACCCGGGAACCCCCTACAATGAGCAGTTCTTC TRBJ2-1 TRBV1 - -
CASSQDHTSGRALTYEQYF TGCGCCAGCAGCCAAGATCACACTAGCGGGAGGGCTCTTACCTACGAGCAGTACTTC TRBJ2-7 TRBV4-1 - TRBD2
CSASLVAGSNEQFF TGCAGTGCTAGTTTAGTAGCGGGAAGTAATGAGCAGTTCTTC TRBJ2-1 TRBV20-1 - TRBD2
CATSDRRDRNNYGYTF TGTGCCACCAGTGACCGCCGGGACAGAAATAACTATGGCTACACCTTC TRBJ1-2 TRBV24-1 - TRBD1
CASSLPDRGRTEAFF TGTGCCAGCAGTTTACCGGACAGGGGGCGTACTGAAGCTTTCTTT TRBJ1-1 TRBV28 - TRBD1
CASSPSGVRMDGYTF TGTGCCAGCAGCCCTTCGGGTGTTCGGATGGATGGCTACACCTTC TRBJ1-2 TRBV7-9 once -
CASSYPSGTDYF TGTGCCAGCAGTTATCCCTCCGGGACAGATTACTTC TRBJ2-4 TRBV27 - TRBD1
CASSLTLGQAEVLFF TGTGCCAGCAGCTTAACTCTCGGACAGGCAGAGGTACTGTTTTTT TRBJ1-4 TRBV7-2 - TRBD1
CAWSGENRNEKLFF TGTGCCTGGAGTGGCGAGAACCGTAATGAAAAACTGTTTTTT TRBJ1-4 TRBV30 - -
CASSWAGGPVEQYF TGTGCCAGCAGTTGGGCGGGAGGGCCCGTCGAGCAGTACTTC TRBJ2-7 TRBV6-5 few TRBD2
CASRPGQPNTEAFF TGTGCCAGCAGGCCGGGACAGCCGAACACTGAAGCTTTCTTT TRBJ1-1 TRBV6-5 - TRBD1
CASSPVDSGRKTQYF TGTGCCAGCAGTCCTGTAGATAGCGGGAGAAAGACCCAGTACTTC TRBJ2-5 TRBV11-3 few TRBD2
CSVEVRGLDTEAFF TGCAGCGTTGAAGTCCGGGGTTTAGACACTGAAGCTTTCTTT TRBJ1-1 TRBV29-1 - -
CASSQRTSGSSGELFF TGTGCCAGCTCTCAAAGGACTAGCGGGAGTTCCGGGGAGCTGTTTTTT TRBJ2-2 TRBV18 - TRBD2
CASSMDSYNEKLFF TGTGCCAGCAGCATGGACAGTTATAATGAAAAACTGTTTTTT TRBJ1-4 TRBV5-8 - -
CASSLAGLAGRETQYF TGTGCCAGCAGCTTAGCAGGGCTAGCGGGGAGGGAGACCCAGTACTTC TRBJ2-5 TRBV7-2 - TRBD2
CSASFGTNTGELFF TGCAGTGCTAGTTTCGGGACGAACACCGGGGAGCTGTTTTTT TRBJ2-2 TRBV20-1 few -
CASSLVAASSGNTIYF TGCGCCAGCAGCTTGGTGGCAGCTAGCTCTGGAAACACCATATATTTT TRBJ1-3 TRBV5-1 - -
CASREAQSEQYF TGTGCCAGCAGGGAGGCCCAAAGCGAGCAGTACTTC TRBJ2-7 TRBV6-6 - -
CASSPLTRGNEQFF TGTGCCAGCAGCCCCTTGACTAGAGGCAATGAGCAGTTCTTC TRBJ2-1 TRBV3-1/TRBV3-2 - -
CASSLGGIYGYTF TGTGCCAGCAGTTTGGGGGGTATCTATGGCTACACCTTC TRBJ1-2 TRBV28 - -
CASSLISTGEQFF TGTGCCAGCAGCTTAATCTCAACGGGGGAGCAGTTCTTC TRBJ2-1 TRBV7-3 - -
CASSYDGGNEKLFF TGCGCCAGCAGCTACGACGGCGGTAATGAAAAACTGTTTTTT TRBJ1-4 TRBV4-1 - -
CASSESRGQPQHF TGCGCCAGCAGTGAGTCGAGAGGGCAGCCCCAGCATTTT TRBJ1-5 TRBV10-2 once -
CASSQVLGTSTDTQYF TGTGCCAGCAGCCAAGTCCTGGGGACTAGCACAGATACGCAGTATTTT TRBJ2-3 TRBV4-2 - -
CASSSQTGNTEAFF TGTGCCAGCAGTAGTCAGACAGGGAACACTGAAGCTTTCTTT TRBJ1-1 TRBV2 - -
CASRGTGDNEQFF TGTGCCAGCAGAGGGACAGGGGATAATGAGCAGTTCTTC TRBJ2-1 TRBV25-1 - TRBD1
CAILRGGVDTEAFF TGTGCCATCCTTCGCGGCGGAGTGGACACTGAAGCTTTCTTT TRBJ1-1 TRBV10-3 - -
CSVYGTSANNEQFF TGCAGCGTTTATGGGACTAGCGCGAACAATGAGCAGTTCTTC TRBJ2-1 TRBV29-1 - TRBD2
CASSIELAVYNEQFF TGTGCCAGCAGCATCGAACTAGCCGTTTACAATGAGCAGTTCTTC TRBJ2-1 TRBV11-2 - -
CSVTHLAGGAGELFF TGCAGCGTAACGCACCTAGCGGGAGGGGCCGGGGAGCTGTTTTTT TRBJ2-2 TRBV29-1 - TRBD2
CASSSREGRQETQYF TGTGCCAGCAGCTCGAGGGAGGGCCGCCAAGAGACCCAGTACTTC TRBJ2-5 TRBV11-2 once TRBD2
CASNQWIGEQFF TGTGCCAGCAACCAGTGGATCGGGGAGCAGTTCTTC TRBJ2-1 TRBV28 once -
CASSRPGQGTTIYF TGTGCCAGCAGCCGGCCTGGACAGGGGACCACCATATATTTT TRBJ1-3 TRBV3-1/TRBV3-2 once TRBD1
CATSDWAGQETQYF TGTGCCACCAGTGATTGGGCGGGCCAAGAGACCCAGTACTTC TRBJ2-5 TRBV24-1 - -
CASRRTGAGETQYF TGCGCCAGCCGTAGGACAGGGGCAGGGGAGACCCAGTACTTC TRBJ2-5 TRBV5-1 once TRBD1
CASSLDLIQGRNTEAFF TGTGCCAGCAGCTTAGATCTGATACAGGGAAGGAACACTGAAGCTTTCTTT TRBJ1-1 TRBV11-3 few -
CASSLRGGYEQFF TGTGCCAGCAGTCTCAGGGGAGGGTATGAGCAGTTCTTC TRBJ2-1 TRBV2 few -